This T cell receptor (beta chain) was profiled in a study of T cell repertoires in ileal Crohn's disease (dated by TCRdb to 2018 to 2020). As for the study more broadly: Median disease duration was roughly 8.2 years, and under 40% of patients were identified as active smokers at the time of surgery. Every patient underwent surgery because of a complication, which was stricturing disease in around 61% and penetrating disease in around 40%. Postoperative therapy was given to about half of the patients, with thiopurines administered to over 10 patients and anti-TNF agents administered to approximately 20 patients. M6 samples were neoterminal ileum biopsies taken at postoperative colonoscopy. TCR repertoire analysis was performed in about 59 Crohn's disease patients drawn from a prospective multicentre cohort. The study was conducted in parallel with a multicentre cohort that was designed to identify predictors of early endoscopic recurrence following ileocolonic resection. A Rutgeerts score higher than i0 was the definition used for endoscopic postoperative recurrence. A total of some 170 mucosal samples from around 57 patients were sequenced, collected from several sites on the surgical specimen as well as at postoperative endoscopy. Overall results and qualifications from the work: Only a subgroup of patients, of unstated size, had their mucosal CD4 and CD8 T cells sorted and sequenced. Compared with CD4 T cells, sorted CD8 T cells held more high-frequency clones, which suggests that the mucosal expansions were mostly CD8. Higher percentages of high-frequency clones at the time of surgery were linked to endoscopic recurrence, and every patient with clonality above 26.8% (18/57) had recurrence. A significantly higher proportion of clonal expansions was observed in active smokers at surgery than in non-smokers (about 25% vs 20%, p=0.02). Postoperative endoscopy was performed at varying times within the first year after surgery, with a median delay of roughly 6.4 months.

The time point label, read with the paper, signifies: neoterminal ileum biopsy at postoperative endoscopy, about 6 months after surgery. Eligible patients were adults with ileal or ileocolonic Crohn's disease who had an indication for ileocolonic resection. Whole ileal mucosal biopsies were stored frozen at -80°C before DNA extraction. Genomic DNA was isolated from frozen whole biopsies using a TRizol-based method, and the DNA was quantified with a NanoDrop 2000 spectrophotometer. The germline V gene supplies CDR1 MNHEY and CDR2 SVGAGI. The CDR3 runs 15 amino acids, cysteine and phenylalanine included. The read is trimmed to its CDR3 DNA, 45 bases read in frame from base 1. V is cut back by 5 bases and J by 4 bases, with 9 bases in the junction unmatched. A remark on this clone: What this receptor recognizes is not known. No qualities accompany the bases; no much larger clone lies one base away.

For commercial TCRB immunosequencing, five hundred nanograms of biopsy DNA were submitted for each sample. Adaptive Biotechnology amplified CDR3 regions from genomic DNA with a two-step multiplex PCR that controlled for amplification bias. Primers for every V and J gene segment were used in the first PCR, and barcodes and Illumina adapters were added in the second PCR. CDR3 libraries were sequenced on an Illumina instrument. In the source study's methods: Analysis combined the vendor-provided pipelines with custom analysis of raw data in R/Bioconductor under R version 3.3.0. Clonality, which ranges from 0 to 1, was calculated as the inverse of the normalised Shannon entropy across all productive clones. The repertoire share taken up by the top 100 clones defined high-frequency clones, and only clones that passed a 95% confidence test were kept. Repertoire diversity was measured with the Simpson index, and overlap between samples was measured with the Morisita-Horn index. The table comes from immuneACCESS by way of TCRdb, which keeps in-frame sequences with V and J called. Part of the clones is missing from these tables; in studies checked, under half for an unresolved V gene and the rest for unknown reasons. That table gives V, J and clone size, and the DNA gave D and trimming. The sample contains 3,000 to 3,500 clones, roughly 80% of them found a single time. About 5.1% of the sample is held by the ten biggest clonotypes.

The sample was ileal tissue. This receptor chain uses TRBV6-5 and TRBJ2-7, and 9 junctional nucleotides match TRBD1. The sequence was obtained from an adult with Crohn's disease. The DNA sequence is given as TGTGCCAGCAGTCGTCCAGGACAGGGGCTTTACGAGCAGTACTTC. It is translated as CASSRPGQGLYEQYF.